One sample yielded the 10 T cell receptor beta chains listed below, sequenced in a study of radiotherapy plus CTLA-4 blockade in lung cancer. Libraries were prepared by immunoSEQ multiplex PCR; TCRdb keeps only in-frame clonotypes and omits some of them. The repertoire consists of about 90,000 clones, with roughly four fifths occurring once and the leading ten covering more than 14%. The specimen was peripheral blood, collected from a patient treated with radiotherapy plus ipilimumab. Every receptor here comes from a human donor with non-small cell lung cancer that progressed on radiotherapy plus ipilimumab.

CDR3 DNA sequence: TGTGCCAGCAGCTTTGATCCCAGCGTGGATACGCAGTATTTT. Protein: CASSFDPSVDTQYF. The chain links TRBV7-2 to TRBJ2-3; no definite D call. The germline V gene encodes CDR1 SGHTA and CDR2 FQGNSA. This CDR3 region has 14 residues. With 3 bases removed from V and 6 bases from J, the gap between germline ends came to 13 bases.

The chain couples TRBV7-9 to TRBJ1-4; D remains unclear. Germline loops: CDR1 SEHNR, CDR2 FQNEAQ (reference sequence). V was cut by 5 bases and J by 8 bases, with 9 bases left in between. The CDR3 runs 12 residues. The CDR3 loop reads CASSAAREKLFF. The DNA of the CDR3 is TGTGCCAGCAGCGCGGCGCGGGAAAAACTGTTTTTT.

The chain uses TRBV19 and TRBJ1-3; no clear D. CDR1 is LNHDA, CDR2 SQIVND, per germline (reference sequence). This CDR3 is built from 16 residues. V dropped 5 bases and J dropped 0 bases, with 14 bases sitting between them. CDR3 amino acids: CASSALTHSSGNTIYF. The CDR3 DNA reads TGTGCCAGTAGTGCCCTGACACACTCCTCTGGAAACACCATATATTTT.

The chain combines TRBV7-8 with TRBJ2-3, with D maybe TRBD1 (6 bases). Trimming left V 4 bases short and J 7 bases short, with 15 bases between. The length of the CDR3 is 14 residues. Germline CDR1 and CDR2: SGHVS and FQNEAQ. CDR3 DNA: TGTGCCAGCAGCTCGGGACAACCGGGTTATACGCAGTATTTT. It yields the protein CASSSGQPGYTQYF.

The chain joins TRBV29-1 to TRBJ2-3; no definite D call. The CDR3 contains 14 residues. Trimming took 4 bases from V and 4 from J, leaving 15 bases between them. CDR1 and CDR2 from the germline V gene are SQVTM and ANQGSEA. The CDR3 bases are TGCAGCGTTGCCCCAGTTAGGGTCTCAGATACGCAGTATTTT. Translating gives CSVAPVRVSDTQYF.

This sequence joins TRBV6-5 and TRBJ2-7; TRBD1 matches at 10 bases. Trimming took 4 bases from V and 3 from J; bases not matched to a gene: 9. Per the germline V gene, CDR1 is MNHEY and CDR2 is SVGAGI. The CDR3 is 16 residues long. CDR3 protein: CASSLIRDRGVYEQYF. CDR3 DNA sequence: TGTGCCAGCAGTTTAATCCGGGACAGGGGTGTCTACGAGCAGTACTTC.

The V and J genes are TRBV16 and TRBJ2-1; maybe TRBD1 (6 bases). This CDR3 has 13 amino acids. Trimming pared 1 base from V and 9 bases from J, leaving 10 bases between. The V gene's germline CDR1 is KGHSY and CDR2 FQNENV. The CDR3: CASSQLGAGEQFF. The CDR3 bases are TGTGCCAGCAGCCAATTGGGGGCGGGTGAGCAGTTCTTC.

This chain connects TRBV6-4 to TRBJ1-1, with D unresolved. This CDR3 region has 13 residues. Trimming took off 5 bases at V and 4 bases at J, with 11 bases between the two ends. Per germline, CDR1 MRHNA and CDR2 SNTAGT. The CDR3 coding sequence is TGTGCCAGCAGTATGGACTTGGGCACTGAAGCTTTCTTT. It is translated as CASSMDLGTEAFF.

This clone has a handful of counts. The CDR3 loop reads CASRKTATNEKLFF. The DNA of the CDR3 is TGTGCCAGCAGGAAGACAGCAACTAATGAAAAACTGTTTTTT. The chain joins TRBV7-2 to TRBJ1-4; a possible D gene is TRBD1 (5 bases). Germline V gene lookup returns CDR1 SGHTA and CDR2 FQGNSA. The CDR3 extends over 14 amino acids. Deletions cut 6 bases from V and 0 bases from J, with 8 bases between.

The chain is built from TRBV6-1 and TRBJ1-1; D is uncertain. V was shortened by 0 bases and J by 5 bases, with 7 bases between the two germline ends. The CDR3 has 13 amino acids. Per germline, CDR1 MNHNS and CDR2 SASEGT. CDR3 residues: CASSEARGTEAFF. CDR3 bases: TGTGCCAGCAGTGAAGCTCGGGGAACTGAAGCTTTCTTT.